The T cell receptor (beta chain) described here comes from a study of blood T cell repertoires in COVID-19. For the study at large: COVID-19 samples from acute and convalescent phases originated in the United States, Italy and Spain. PBMCs, B-cell-depleted T cells, or T cells were the source of the cDNA or gDNA that made up the material.

Authors' methods: Estimates of nucleated cell counts were drawn from the amplification of reference gene primers. Measured with immunoSEQ multiplex PCR; TCRdb has only the in-frame clones, and not every one. V and J calls and clone size are copied from that table; D and trimming were computed from the DNA. The sample holds 390,000 or so clones; roughly 85% are singletons and the top ten take 1.4%. Trimming left V 2 bases short and J 1 base short, with 12 bases between. The CDR3 runs 15 residues. Germline V CDR1 and CDR2: MNHEY, SVGEGT. The clonotype originates from a woman in her twenties or thirties with active or convalescent COVID-19. The V and J genes are TRBV6-2 or TRBV6-3 and TRBJ2-7; D is ambiguous. The sample consisted of peripheral blood. The CDR3 here is CASSYPRIQSYEQYF. The CDR3, as DNA: TGTGCCAGCAGTTACCCCAGAATCCAATCCTACGAGCAGTACTTC.